These 3 T cell receptor beta chains share one sample of origin, sequenced in a study of blood T cell repertoires in COVID-19. Produced via immunoSEQ multiplex PCR; TCRdb's table is partial and in-frame only. The sample contains about 99,000 clones, approximately 88% of which appear only once. Sequencing was done on a sample of peripheral blood. All receptors derive from a woman aged 60 to 75 with acute or convalescent COVID-19.

This chain connects TRBV6-5 to TRBJ2-7; D is possibly TRBD1 (6 bases). The CDR3 extends over 15 amino acids. Germline CDR1 reads MNHEY; CDR2 reads SVGAGI. V dropped 7 bases and J dropped 4 bases, with 20 bases sitting between them. The CDR3 DNA sequence: TGTGCCAGCATGGGGCTTGGCCAGGGGTCGTACGAGCAGTACTTC. It specifies CASMGLGQGSYEQYF.

This clone showed up just once. The V gene is TRBV6-2 or TRBV6-3, the J gene TRBJ1-2; 7 nucleotides align to TRBD1. J was trimmed by 2 bases and V by 5 bases; bases with no gene match: 5. Germline V gene data show CDR1 as MNHEY and CDR2 as SVGEGT. This CDR3 is built from 14 residues. DNA for the CDR3: TGTGCCAGCAGTACCAAACAGGGGAACTATGGCTACACCTTC. Residues: CASSTKQGNYGYTF.

J is TRBJ1-6 and V is TRBV28; 9 nucleotides agree with TRBD1. This CDR3 is 13 amino acids long. The V and J ends lost 8 bases and 14 bases, in that order; junction bases with no gene match: 10. The germline V gene has CDR1 MDHEN and CDR2 SYDVKM. The DNA for the CDR3 is TGTGCCAGCGACGGGACAGGGAATGTGGCCCTCCACTTT. This codes for CASDGTGNVALHF. Filled out from reference TRBV28 and TRBJ1-6, the complete variable domain reads DVKVTQSSRYLVKRTGEKVFLECVQDMDHENMFWYRQDPGLGLRLIYFSYDVKMKEKGDIPEGYSVSREKKERFSLILESASTNQTSMYLCASDGTGNVALHFGNGTRLTVT.